These T cell receptor beta chains were read from a single sample in a study of cytomegalovirus exposure and HLA in healthy donors. Produced via immunoSEQ multiplex PCR; TCRdb's table is partial and in-frame only. Of around 82,000 clones in the sample, more than 60% were seen once. Sequencing used PBMCs. The receptors here all came from a male donor in good health and CMV-seropositive. Each CDR3 is given with its conserved first and last residue. Each record gives: D gene, J gene, clone size, V gene, CDR3 DNA, CDR3 protein. A D gene is named only where the DNA matches it firmly. Not every row has a clone size; where given, it reads once, few, many or a size class.

NA | TRBJ1-4 | few | TRBV7-9 | TGTGCCAGCAGCTTATTTGCGGCAACTAATGAAAAACTGTTTTTT | CASSLFAATNEKLFF
NA | TRBJ2-1 | NA | TRBV20-1 | TGCAGTGCTCTTGGACACGATGAGCAGTTCTTC | CSALGHDEQFF
NA | TRBJ1-4 | NA | TRBV29-1 | TGCAGCGTTGTTTGGGTCAGAGGGTCGCGGCCACCTAATGAAAAACTGTTTTTT | CSVVWVRGSRPPNEKLFF
NA | TRBJ2-7 | NA | TRBV5-1 | TGCGCCAGCAGCTTGGAGTTCGGTGTACTCTCCTACGAGCAGTACTTC | CASSLEFGVLSYEQYF
NA | TRBJ1-2 | NA | TRBV29-1 | TGCAGCGTTGAGCAACAGGGACGTAGCGGGGGCTACACCTTC | CSVEQQGRSGGYTF
NA | TRBJ2-4 | NA | TRBV4-3 | TGCGCCAGCAGCCAAGATTCGCAGGGGCTTCAGTACTTC | CASSQDSQGLQYF
NA | TRBJ1-2 | NA | TRBV19 | TGTGCCAGTAGTATTGAGCACCTCTCCTATGGCTACACCTTC | CASSIEHLSYGYTF
TRBD1 | TRBJ2-1 | once | TRBV5-1 | TGCGCCAGCAGCTTGGGGGGGACAGGGGGCTACAATGAGCAGTTCTTC | CASSLGGTGGYNEQFF
TRBD1 | TRBJ2-7 | NA | TRBV5-6 | TGTGCCAGCATTGGGCAGGGGGCTTACGAGCAGTACTTC | CASIGQGAYEQYF
TRBD2 | TRBJ2-5 | NA | TRBV11-2 | TGTGCCAGCAGCTTTAGCGGGCCCCAAGAGACCCAGTACTTC | CASSFSGPQETQYF
TRBD1 | TRBJ2-5 | NA | TRBV19 | TGTGCCAGCCCGGGACAGGGGGCTCGGGAGACCCAGTACTTC | CASPGQGARETQYF
NA | TRBJ2-7 | NA | TRBV28 | TGTGCCAGCAGCTTCGACATTGTGTCTTTAACCTACGAGCAGTACTTC | CASSFDIVSLTYEQYF
TRBD2 | TRBJ2-7 | NA | TRBV29-1 | TGCAGCGTTGAGGGGCCTCTAGCGGGAGCACGCGAGCAGTACTTC | CSVEGPLAGAREQYF
NA | TRBJ2-3 | once | TRBV12-5 | TGTGCTAGTGGTTTGGTAGAAGGGGCGGATACGCAGTATTTT | CASGLVEGADTQYF
NA | TRBJ1-1 | NA | TRBV5-4 | TGTGCCAGCAGCATAGACTCGACTGAAGCTTTCTTT | CASSIDSTEAFF
TRBD2 | TRBJ2-7 | NA | TRBV9 | TGTGCCAGCAGCGTAGGTGGACTAGCGGGGGGCTACGAGCAGTACTTC | CASSVGGLAGGYEQYF
NA | TRBJ1-1 | once | TRBV7-9 | TGTGCCAGCAGCGAAACTCAGGAACACACTGAAGCTTTCTTT | CASSETQEHTEAFF
TRBD1 | TRBJ2-7 | NA | TRBV6-1 | TGTGCCAGCCCCCGGGACAGTTCCTACGAGCAGTACTTC | CASPRDSSYEQYF
NA | TRBJ2-5 | NA | TRBV27 | TGTGCCAGCAGCCCCGACGGGTGGAGCGAGACCCAGTACTTC | CASSPDGWSETQYF
NA | TRBJ2-7 | NA | TRBV2 | TGTGCCAGCAGTGAGGATCCGGGGAAGTCCTACGAGCAGTACTTC | CASSEDPGKSYEQYF
TRBD1 | TRBJ2-1 | few | TRBV4-3 | TGCGCCAGCAGCCAGGGGACAGGGGTTAATGAGCAGTTCTTC | CASSQGTGVNEQFF
NA | TRBJ1-3 | NA | TRBV4-2 | TGTGCCAGCAGCCAAGATCATGTGGCAATCGATGGAAACACCATATATTTT | CASSQDHVAIDGNTIYF
NA | TRBJ2-5 | NA | TRBV6-6 | TGTGCCATCTCTCGGGATTCAGATTCCCAAGAGACCCAGTACTTC | CAISRDSDSQETQYF
NA | TRBJ1-1 | NA | TRBV29-1 | TGCAGCGTTCGGGGACTCATGAACACTGAAGCTTTCTTT | CSVRGLMNTEAFF
NA | TRBJ2-3 | NA | TRBV7-3 | TGTGCCAGCAGCTTAGATCAGACAGCTCTCACAGATACGCAGTATTTT | CASSLDQTALTDTQYF
TRBD1 | TRBJ2-7 | few | TRBV5-4 | TGTGCCAGCAGCTTGGGGACAGGGGTCTACGAGCAGTACTTC | CASSLGTGVYEQYF
TRBD1 | TRBJ1-5 | NA | TRBV6-1 | TGTGCCAGCAGACCGGACAGGGGAAGCAATCAGCCCCAGCATTTT | CASRPDRGSNQPQHF
NA | TRBJ1-5 | NA | TRBV15 | TGTGCCACCAGCAGCCCCCCCGGGGGGGGCAATCAGCCCCAGCATTTT | CATSSPPGGGNQPQHF
NA | TRBJ1-1 | NA | TRBV5-1 | TGCGCCAGCAGCTTCGGCGGGAATACTGAAGCTTTCTTT | CASSFGGNTEAFF
TRBD2 | TRBJ2-5 | NA | TRBV2 | TGTGCCAGCAGTCGGACTAGCGGGAAAGAGACCCAGTACTTC | CASSRTSGKETQYF
TRBD1 | TRBJ1-2 | NA | TRBV11-2 | TGTGCCAGCAGCCGTGGGATCAGACAGGGACGATCGGCTAACTATGGCTACACCTTC | CASSRGIRQGRSANYGYTF
NA | TRBJ1-2 | NA | TRBV10-3 | TGTGCCATCAGTGAGAATCCAAGGGACACCAATAACTATGGCTACACCTTC | CAISENPRDTNNYGYTF
TRBD1 | TRBJ2-3 | NA | TRBV15 | TGTGCCACCAGTTCCGGGACAGGCCCCACAGATACGCAGTATTTT | CATSSGTGPTDTQYF
TRBD2 | TRBJ2-5 | NA | TRBV9 | TGTGCCAGCAGCCCCCCAGGACTAGCGGGGGGCGGCGAGACCCAGTACTTC | CASSPPGLAGGGETQYF
NA | TRBJ1-4 | NA | TRBV6-1 | TGTGCCAGCAGTCTGGGACAAGCAACTAATGAAAAACTGTTTTTT | CASSLGQATNEKLFF
TRBD1 | TRBJ2-7 | NA | TRBV5-1 | TGCGCCAGCAGACTTCAAACAGGGGGCGCGGGTTACGAGCAGTACTTC | CASRLQTGGAGYEQYF
TRBD2 | TRBJ2-1 | NA | TRBV7-7 | TGTGCTAGCAGCTTCGAGCGGGGAAATGAGCAGTTCTTC | CASSFERGNEQFF
NA | TRBJ1-4 | NA | TRBV27 | TGTGCCAGCAGTTTGAACAGGGCCCCGGAAAAACTGTTTTTT | CASSLNRAPEKLFF
NA | TRBJ1-1 | NA | TRBV5-1 | TGCGCCAGCAGCTCCCCGGGGGGGGGAGGGAACACTGAAGCTTTCTTT | CASSSPGGGGNTEAFF
NA | TRBJ1-5 | NA | TRBV27 | TGTGCCAGCAGTTCAACAGGGAGCTTCAATCAGCCCCAGCATTTT | CASSSTGSFNQPQHF
NA | TRBJ1-4 | NA | TRBV19 | TGTGCCAGTCTCAGGGGCCGGGTCCGTAATGAAAAACTGTTTTTT | CASLRGRVRNEKLFF
NA | TRBJ1-6 | NA | TRBV9 | TGTGCCAGCAGCGCCCAGGGTAGCTCCTATAATTCACCCCTCCACTTT | CASSAQGSSYNSPLHF
TRBD1 | TRBJ2-1 | NA | TRBV18 | TGTGCCAGCTCACCTGGACAGGCCACCTACAATGAGCAGTTCTTC | CASSPGQATYNEQFF
NA | TRBJ2-7 | NA | TRBV19 | TGTGCCAGTAGTATCGTGTCCATGGGGCACGAGCAGTACTTC | CASSIVSMGHEQYF
TRBD2 | TRBJ2-7 | NA | TRBV27 | TGTGCCAGCCGAAAGCCGGGAGAAGGGAGGGCTGAGCAGTACTTC | CASRKPGEGRAEQYF
NA | TRBJ2-7 | NA | TRBV5-1 | TGCGCCAGCAGCTTGCCAGGGAACGAGCAGTACTTC | CASSLPGNEQYF
NA | TRBJ2-7 | NA | TRBV7-6 | TGTGCCAGCAGCTTCGGGGAAACCTACGAGCAGTACTTC | CASSFGETYEQYF
NA | TRBJ2-7 | NA | TRBV28 | TGTGCCAGCAGTTTGGGGGCTCCCCACGAGCAGTACTTC | CASSLGAPHEQYF